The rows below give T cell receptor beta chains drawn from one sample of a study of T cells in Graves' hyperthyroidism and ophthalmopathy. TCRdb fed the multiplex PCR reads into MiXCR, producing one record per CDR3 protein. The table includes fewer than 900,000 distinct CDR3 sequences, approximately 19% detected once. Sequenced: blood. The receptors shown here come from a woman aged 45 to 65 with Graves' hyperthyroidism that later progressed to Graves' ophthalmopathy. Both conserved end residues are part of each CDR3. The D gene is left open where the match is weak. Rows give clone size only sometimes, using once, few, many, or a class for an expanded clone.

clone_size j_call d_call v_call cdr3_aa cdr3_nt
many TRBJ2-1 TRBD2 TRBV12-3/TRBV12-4 CASGGLDYNEQFF TGTGCCAGCGGTGGACTAGACTACAATGAGCAGTTCTTC
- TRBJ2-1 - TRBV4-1 CASSQSGPRNEQFF TGCGCCAGCAGCCAATCAGGGCCCAGGAATGAGCAGTTCTTC
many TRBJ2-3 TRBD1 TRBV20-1 CSAREETGTDTQYF TGCAGTGCTAGAGAAGAGACAGGGACGGATACGCAGTATTTT
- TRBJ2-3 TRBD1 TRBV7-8 CASSRPDRGRDTQYF TGTGCCAGCAGCCGCCCGGACAGGGGGAGGGATACGCAGTATTTT
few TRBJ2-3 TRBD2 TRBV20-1 CSAESSGGVTDTQYF TGCAGTGCCGAATCGAGCGGGGGGGTCACAGATACGCAGTATTTT
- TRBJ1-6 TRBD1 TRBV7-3 CASSLRGLVGQGWNSPLHF TGTGCCAGCAGCTTACGGGGGCTGGTTGGACAGGGGTGGAATTCACCCCTCCACTTT
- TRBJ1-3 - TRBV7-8 CASSPQGGRGTIYF TGTGCCAGCAGCCCACAGGGAGGTCGAGGCACCATATATTTT
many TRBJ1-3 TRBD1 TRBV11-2 CASSLSDRSSSGNTIYF TGTGCCAGCAGCTTATCGGACAGGTCCTCCTCTGGAAACACCATATATTTT
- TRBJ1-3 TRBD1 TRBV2 CASIPGTGRSALSGNTIYF TGTGCCAGCATACCCGGGACAGGGAGGTCCGCTCTCTCTGGAAACACCATATATTTT
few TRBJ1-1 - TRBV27 CASSPRRVRTEAFF TGTGCCAGCAGCCCGAGGAGGGTACGCACTGAAGCTTTCTTT
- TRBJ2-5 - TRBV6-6 CASGYSTGLETQYF TGTGCCAGCGGTTACTCCACTGGCCTTGAGACTCAGTACTTC
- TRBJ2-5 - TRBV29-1 CSVDPGQETQYF TGCAGCGTTGACCCGGGGCAAGAGACCCAGTACTTC
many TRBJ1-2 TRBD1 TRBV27 CASSRGQGIGYTF TGTGCCAGCAGTAGGGGACAGGGGATAGGCTACACCTTC
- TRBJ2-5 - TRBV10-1 CASSGAPPPPETQYF TGCGCCAGCAGTGGTGCCCCCCCCCCCCCAGAGACCCAGTACTTC
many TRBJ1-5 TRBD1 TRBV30 CAWSGVRTGASPLHF TGTGCCTGGAGTGGAGTCCGTACAGGGGCCTCACCCTTGCATTTT
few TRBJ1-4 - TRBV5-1 CASSFYGANEKLFF TGCGCCAGCAGCTTTTATGGGGCTAATGAAAAACTGTTTTTT
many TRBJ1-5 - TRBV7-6 CASSLIGGRRDQPQHF TGTGCCAGCAGCTTAATCGGTGGCAGGAGGGATCAGCCCCAGCATTTT
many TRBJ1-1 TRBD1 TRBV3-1 CASSQAWDSWNTEAFF TGTGCCAGCAGCCAAGCTTGGGACAGTTGGAACACTGAAGCTTTCTTT
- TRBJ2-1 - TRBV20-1 CSATRHTSNEQFF TGCAGTGCTACCCGACATACGAGCAATGAGCAGTTCTTC
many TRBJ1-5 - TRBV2 CASSEEGRVMPQHF TGTGCCAGCAGTGAAGAGGGCAGGGTGATGCCCCAGCATTTT
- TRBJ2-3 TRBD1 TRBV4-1 CASSQDNAGQGRTDTQYF TGCGCCAGCAGCCAAGATAACGCCGGACAGGGGAGGACAGATACGCAGTATTTT
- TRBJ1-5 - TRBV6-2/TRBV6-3 CASSDSLGNQPQHF TGTGCCAGCAGTGACTCCCTGGGAAATCAGCCCCAGCATTTT
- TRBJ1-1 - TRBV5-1 CASSQEGETEAFF TGCGCCAGCAGCCAAGAAGGTGAGACTGAAGCTTTCTTT
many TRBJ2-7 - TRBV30 CAWSPLRNEQYF TGTGCCTGGAGTCCGCTTCGGAACGAGCAGTACTTC
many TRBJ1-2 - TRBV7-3 CASSLNAGDNYGYTF TGTGCCAGCAGCTTAAATGCAGGGGACAACTATGGCTACACCTTC
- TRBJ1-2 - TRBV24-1 CATSVTGWRGYTF TGTGCCACCAGTGTTACAGGGTGGCGCGGCTACACCTTC
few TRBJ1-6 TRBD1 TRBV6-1 CATVRQGSPLHF TGTGCCACCGTGAGACAGGGATCACCCCTCCACTTT
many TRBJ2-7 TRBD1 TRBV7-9 CASSGTVSYEQYF TGTGCCAGCTCAGGGACAGTCTCCTACGAGCAGTACTTC
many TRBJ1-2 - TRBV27 CASSLKLPVSLGQANYGYTF TGTGCCAGCAGTCTAAAGCTCCCGGTCAGCCTTGGGCAGGCTAACTATGGCTACACCTTC
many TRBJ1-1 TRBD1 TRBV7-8 CASSLGRQGLNTEAFF TGTGCCAGCAGTTTAGGGAGACAGGGCCTGAACACTGAAGCTTTCTTT
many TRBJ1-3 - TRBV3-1 CASSQSSSSVAPGNTIYF TGTGCCAGCAGCCAAAGTAGTTCGTCGGTGGCGCCTGGAAACACCATATATTTT
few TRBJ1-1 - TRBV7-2 CASSWTVDAEAFF TGTGCCAGCAGCTGGACAGTTGACGCTGAAGCTTTCTTT
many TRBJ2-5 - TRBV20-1 CSAARQEVQETQYF TGCAGTGCTGCGAGACAGGAAGTACAAGAGACCCAGTACTTC
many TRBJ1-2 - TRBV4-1 CASSQASNYGYTF TGCGCCAGCAGCCAAGCCAGTAACTATGGCTACACCTTC
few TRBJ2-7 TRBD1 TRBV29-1 CSVADQGVQGYEQYF TGCAGCGTTGCCGATCAGGGGGTCCAGGGCTACGAGCAGTACTTC
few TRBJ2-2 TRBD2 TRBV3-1 CASSQEGLAAGELFF TGTGCCAGCAGCCAAGAGGGACTAGCAGCCGGGGAGCTGTTTTTT
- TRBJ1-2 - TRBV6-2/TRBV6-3 CASSSQGIGGYTF TGTGCCAGCAGCTCCCAGGGGATCGGTGGCTACACCTTC
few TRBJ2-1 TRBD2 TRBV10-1 CASSEGAGLGEQFF TGCGCCAGCAGTGAAGGAGCGGGGTTGGGTGAGCAGTTCTTC
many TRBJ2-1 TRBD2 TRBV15 CATSRFLGLADNEQFF TGTGCCACCAGCAGGTTTTTGGGACTAGCTGACAATGAGCAGTTCTTC
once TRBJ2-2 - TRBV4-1 CASSQDGLGGAPGELFF TGCGCCAGCAGCCAAGATGGGTTAGGGGGGGCCCCCGGGGAGCTGTTTTTT
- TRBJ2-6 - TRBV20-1 CSATTQSSNSGANVLTF TGCAGTGCTACGACACAGAGTTCTAACTCTGGGGCCAACGTCCTGACTTTC
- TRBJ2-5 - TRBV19 CASRDQSRTGQETQYF TGTGCAAGTCGGGATCAATCGAGAACAGGACAAGAGACCCAGTACTTC
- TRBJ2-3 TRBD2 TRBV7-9 CASSPPTSGGAGDTQYF TGTGCCAGCAGCCCCCCGACTAGCGGGGGGGCTGGAGATACGCAGTATTTT
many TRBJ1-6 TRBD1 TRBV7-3 CASSLLGQGDSPLHF TGTGCCAGCAGCCTACTAGGACAGGGGGACTCACCCCTCCACTTT
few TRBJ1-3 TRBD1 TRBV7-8 CASSLGGGLNTIYF TGTGCCAGCAGCTTAGGAGGGGGCTTGAACACCATATATTTT
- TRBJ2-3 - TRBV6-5 CASSYPSRTDTQYF TGTGCCAGCAGTTACCCCTCACGCACAGATACGCAGTATTTT
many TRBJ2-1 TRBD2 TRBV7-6 CASSLRGSGGFSYNEQFF TGTGCCAGCAGCCTCCGAGGTAGCGGGGGGTTCTCCTACAATGAGCAGTTCTTC
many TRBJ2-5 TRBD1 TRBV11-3 CASSLDGTGRREETQYF TGTGCCAGCAGCTTAGATGGGACAGGGAGACGAGAAGAGACCCAGTACTTC
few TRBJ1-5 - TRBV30 CAWRAPGVSNQPQHF TGTGCCTGGAGGGCCCCGGGGGTATCAAATCAGCCCCAGCATTTT
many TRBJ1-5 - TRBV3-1 CASSYGQPNQPQHF TGTGCCAGCAGCTACGGACAGCCCAATCAGCCCCAGCATTTT
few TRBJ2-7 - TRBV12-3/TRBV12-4 CASTTGTAHEQYF TGTGCCAGCACAACAGGGACGGCCCACGAGCAGTACTTC
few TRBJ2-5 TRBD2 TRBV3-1 CASRHAAGGTKTQYF TGTGCCAGCAGACACGCGGCGGGGGGTACTAAGACCCAGTACTTC
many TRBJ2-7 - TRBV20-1 CSASDAPPYEQYF TGCAGTGCTTCCGACGCGCCTCCCTACGAGCAGTACTTC
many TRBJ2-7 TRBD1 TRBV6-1 CASSEFGTGPYEQYF TGTGCCAGCAGTGAATTTGGGACAGGGCCGTACGAGCAGTACTTC
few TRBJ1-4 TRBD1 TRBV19 CASSETGLLEKLFF TGTGCCAGTAGTGAGACAGGGCTTCTTGAAAAACTGTTTTTT
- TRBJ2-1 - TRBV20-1 CSARGGRGDEQFF TGCAGTGCTAGGGGGGGACGTGGCGATGAGCAGTTCTTC
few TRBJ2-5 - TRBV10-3 CASSFGEKTQYF TGTGCCAGCTCCTTCGGGGAAAAGACCCAGTACTTC
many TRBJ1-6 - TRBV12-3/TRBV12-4 CASSPGQWMDSSYNSPLHF TGTGCCAGCAGCCCCGGACAGTGGATGGATAGCTCCTATAATTCACCCCTCCACTTT
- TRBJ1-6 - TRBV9 CASSVDLGSNSPLHF TGTGCCAGCAGCGTAGACTTAGGATCTAATTCACCCCTCCACTTT
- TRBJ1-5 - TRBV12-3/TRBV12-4 CASSFSGRSNQPQHF TGTGCCAGCAGTTTTTCGGGCAGGAGTAATCAGCCCCAGCATTTT